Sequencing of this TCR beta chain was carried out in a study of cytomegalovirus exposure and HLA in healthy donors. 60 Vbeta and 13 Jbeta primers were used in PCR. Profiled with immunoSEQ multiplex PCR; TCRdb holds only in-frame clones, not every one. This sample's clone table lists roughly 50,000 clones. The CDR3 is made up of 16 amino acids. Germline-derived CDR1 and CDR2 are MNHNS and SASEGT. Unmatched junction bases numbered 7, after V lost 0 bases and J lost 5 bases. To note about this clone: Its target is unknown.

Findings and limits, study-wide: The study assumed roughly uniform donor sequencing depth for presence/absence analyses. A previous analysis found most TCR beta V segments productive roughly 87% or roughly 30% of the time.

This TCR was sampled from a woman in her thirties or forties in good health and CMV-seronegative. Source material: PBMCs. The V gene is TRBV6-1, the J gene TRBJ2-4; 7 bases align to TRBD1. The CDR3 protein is CASSEAGWGQQNIQYF. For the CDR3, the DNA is TGTGCCAGCAGTGAAGCTGGATGGGGACAGCAAAACATTCAGTACTTC.